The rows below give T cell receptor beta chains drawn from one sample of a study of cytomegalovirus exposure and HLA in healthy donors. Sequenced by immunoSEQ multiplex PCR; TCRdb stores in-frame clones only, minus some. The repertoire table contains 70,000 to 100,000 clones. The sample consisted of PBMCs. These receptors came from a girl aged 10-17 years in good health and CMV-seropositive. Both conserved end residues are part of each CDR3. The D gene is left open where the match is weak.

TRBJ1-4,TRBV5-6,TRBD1,TGTGCCAGCAGCTTGGCAGGACAGGGTAATGAAAAACTGTTTTTT,CASSLAGQGNEKLFF
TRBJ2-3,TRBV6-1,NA,TGTGCCAGCAGTCAACAGGTCCTCCCCACAGATACGCAGTATTTT,CASSQQVLPTDTQYF
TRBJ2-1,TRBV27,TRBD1,TGTGCCAGCAGTTTATACAGGGGGAATGAGCAGTTCTTC,CASSLYRGNEQFF
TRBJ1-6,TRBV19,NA,TGTGCCAGTAGTGGCTTAGAGGCGCAGCCCTATAATTCACCCCTCCACTTT,CASSGLEAQPYNSPLHF
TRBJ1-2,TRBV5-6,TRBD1,TGTGCCAGCAGCCTACGAACAGGGGATGGCTACACCTTC,CASSLRTGDGYTF
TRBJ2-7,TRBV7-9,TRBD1,TGTGCCAGCAGCCTACAGGGGGCTGGCGAGCAGTACTTC,CASSLQGAGEQYF
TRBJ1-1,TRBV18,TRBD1,TGTGCCAGCTCAAGGGACAGGGGAAACACTGAAGCTTTCTTT,CASSRDRGNTEAFF
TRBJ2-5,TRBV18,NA,TGTGCCAGCTCAGAAGGGACACCGTACCAAGAGACCCAGTACTTC,CASSEGTPYQETQYF
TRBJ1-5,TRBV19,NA,TGTGCCAGTAGTATTTGGGGGGGCGAGAATCAGCCCCAGCATTTT,CASSIWGGENQPQHF
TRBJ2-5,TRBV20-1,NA,TGCAGTGCTAGAACTTTAGAGACCCAGTACTTC,CSARTLETQYF
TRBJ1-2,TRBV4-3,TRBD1,TGCGCCAGCAGCGTGACAGGGATGTTTGGAGGCTACACCTTC,CASSVTGMFGGYTF
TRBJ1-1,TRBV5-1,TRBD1,TGCGCCAGCAGCTTGGGACAGGGGACCATCAACCTCAACACTGAAGCTTTCTTT,CASSLGQGTINLNTEAFF
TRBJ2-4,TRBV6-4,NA,TGTGCCAGCAGTGACGGGGAGACTAGACCTTTAGCCAAAAACATTCAGTACTTC,CASSDGETRPLAKNIQYF
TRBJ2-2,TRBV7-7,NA,TGTGCTAGCAGCCGTTCCGGGGGGCCGGGTACCGGGGAGCTGTTTTTT,CASSRSGGPGTGELFF
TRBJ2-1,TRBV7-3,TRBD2,TGTGCCAGCAGCTTAACCCCAGGACTAGCGGGGGCCCGGGCGCGGTTCTTC,CASSLTPGLAGARARFF
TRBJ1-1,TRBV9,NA,TGTGCCAGCAGCGCACAAACAGCCAACCAAGCTTTCTTT,CASSAQTANQAFF
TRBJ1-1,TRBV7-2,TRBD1,TGTGCCAGCAGCAAGACAGGGGGAGGGACTGAAGCTTTCTTT,CASSKTGGGTEAFF
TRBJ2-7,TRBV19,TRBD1,TGTGCCAGTAGTACCTTGACAGGGGCCTACGAGCAGTACTTC,CASSTLTGAYEQYF
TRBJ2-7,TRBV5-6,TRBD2,TGTGCCAGCAGCCCGGGGGGTAGCTACGAGCAGTACTTC,CASSPGGSYEQYF
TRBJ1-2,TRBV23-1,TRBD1,TGCGCCAGCACGGGGGGGACCGGGACAGGGGTGTATGGCTACACCTTC,CASTGGTGTGVYGYTF
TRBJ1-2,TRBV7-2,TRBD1,TGTGCCAGCAGCTTAATGGACAGGGCTAACTATGGCTACACCTTC,CASSLMDRANYGYTF
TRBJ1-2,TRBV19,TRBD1,TGTGCCAGTAGTAGGCGACAGGGTGCTTATGGCTACACCTTC,CASSRRQGAYGYTF
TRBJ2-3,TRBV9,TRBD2,TGTGCCAGCAGCGTAGTTTCTAGCGGGGGGGATACGCAGTATTTT,CASSVVSSGGDTQYF
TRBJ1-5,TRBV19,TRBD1,TGTGCCAGTAGTACCGGACAGGGCAATCAGCCCCAGCATTTT,CASSTGQGNQPQHF
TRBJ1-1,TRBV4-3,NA,TGCGCCAGCAGCCAAGAACAGGAGAACACTGAAGCTTTCTTT,CASSQEQENTEAFF
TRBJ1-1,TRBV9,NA,TGTGCCAGTGGGGGCGTGAACACTGAAGCTTTCTTT,CASGGVNTEAFF
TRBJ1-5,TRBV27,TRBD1,TGTGCCAGCAGCTTTACAGGGGTCAATCAGCCCCAGCATTTT,CASSFTGVNQPQHF
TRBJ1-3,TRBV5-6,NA,TGTGCCAGCAGCACGGACATAAGCTCTGGAAACACCATATATTTT,CASSTDISSGNTIYF